The source of this T cell receptor beta chain is a study of blood T cell repertoires in COVID-19 (dated by TCRdb to 2020 to 2021). At the level of the whole study: Samples from collaborators originated in the United States, Italy and Spain and spanned both the acute and convalescent phases of COVID-19. The material from the prospective study consisted of cDNA or gDNA derived from T cells, B-cell-depleted T cells, or PBMCs. The dataset comprised deeply sampled blood TCRbeta repertoires from subjects exposed to, actively infected with, or recovered from COVID-19. The repertoires were released in a freely available public database meant as a resource for research on the immune response to SARS-CoV-2. Samples came from the ongoing ImmuneRACE study (first 160 participants) plus 1,254 subjects from 6 global collaborators. A de-identified subject ID, COVID-19 status, age in years and sex were almost always included in the sample metadata. Where HLA class I and class II types were available, the types were taken from metadata supplied by the sample provider, not from assay-based typing.

Study-wide findings and limitations: The amount of clinical and demographic metadata varied by source and participant and was provided uncurated.

Collaborating institutions collected whole blood in K2EDTA tubes following their own protocols. For TCRbeta analysis, collaborators shipped samples as frozen whole blood, isolated PBMCs, or DNA extracted from either of those sample types. TCRbeta CDR3 regions were amplified from genomic DNA using the immunoSEQ Assay, a bias-controlled multiplex PCR. The original methods were these. The number of nucleated cells in each sample was estimated from the amplification of reference gene primers within the assay. To quantify the absolute abundance of each unique TCRbeta CDR3 rearrangement, sequence reads were collapsed and filtered. For each sample, productive Simpson clonality was calculated by taking the square root of Simpson's diversity index across productive rearrangements. Sourced from immuneACCESS, this table was stored by TCRdb with only in-frame sequences that have V and J called. A share of the clones is absent; for the studies checked, an unresolved V gene accounts for under half, and the remainder has no known explanation. D and trimming come from the DNA, and the V and J calls and clone size come from that table. The sample profile shows about 99,000 clones; about 92% of them were found once. In total, the top ten clones hold more than 15% of the sample.

As to this clone: The antigen it recognizes is unknown. No much larger clone exists at a distance of one base, and base qualities are not known.

V lost 5 bases and J lost 7 bases; the stretch between them is 17 bases long. Via the germline V gene, CDR1 is SGHTA and CDR2 FQGTGA. Spanning cysteine to phenylalanine, the CDR3 consists of 14 amino acids. Only CDR3 DNA remains: 42 bases, in frame from the first base. Sequencing was performed on peripheral blood. Recombination connected TRBV7-3 to TRBJ1-2; a confident D gene designation cannot be given. The clonotype comes from an elderly woman in a cohort sampled during active COVID-19. The DNA reads as follows: TGTGCCAGCAGCAGGCTGGGCCCAATGGGTGGCTACACCTTC. The translation is CASSRLGPMGGYTF.